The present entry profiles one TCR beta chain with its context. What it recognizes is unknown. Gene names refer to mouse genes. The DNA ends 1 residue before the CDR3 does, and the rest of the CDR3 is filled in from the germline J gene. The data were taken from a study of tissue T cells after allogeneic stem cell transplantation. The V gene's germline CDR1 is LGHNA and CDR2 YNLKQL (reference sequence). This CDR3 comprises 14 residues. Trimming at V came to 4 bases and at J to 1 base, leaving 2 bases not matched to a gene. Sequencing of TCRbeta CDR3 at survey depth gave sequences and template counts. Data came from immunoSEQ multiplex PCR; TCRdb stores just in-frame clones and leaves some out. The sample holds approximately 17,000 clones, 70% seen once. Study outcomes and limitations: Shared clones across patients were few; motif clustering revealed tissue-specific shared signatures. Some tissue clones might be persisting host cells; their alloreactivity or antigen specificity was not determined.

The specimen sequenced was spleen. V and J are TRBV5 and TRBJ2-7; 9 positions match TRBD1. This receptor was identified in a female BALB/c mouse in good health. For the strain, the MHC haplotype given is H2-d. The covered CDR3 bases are TGTGCCAGCAGCCCGGGACAGGGTTCCTATGAACAGTAC. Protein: CASSPGQGSYEQY. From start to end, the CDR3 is CASSPGQGSYEQYF.